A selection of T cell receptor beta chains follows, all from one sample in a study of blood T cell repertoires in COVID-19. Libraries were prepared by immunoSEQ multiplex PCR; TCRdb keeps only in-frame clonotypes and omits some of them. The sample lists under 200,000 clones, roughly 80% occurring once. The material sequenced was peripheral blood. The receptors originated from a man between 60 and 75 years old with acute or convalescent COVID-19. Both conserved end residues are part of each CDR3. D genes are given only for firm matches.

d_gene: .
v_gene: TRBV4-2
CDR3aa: CASSQGPGPYSNQPQHF

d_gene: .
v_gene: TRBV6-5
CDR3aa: CASSLDGGEPQHF

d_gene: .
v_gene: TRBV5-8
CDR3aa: CASSLNSFSGANVLTF

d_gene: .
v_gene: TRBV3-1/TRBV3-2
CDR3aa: CASSQDNRGIYSNQPQHF

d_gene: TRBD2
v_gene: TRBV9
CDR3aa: CASSPGLAGALTDTQYF

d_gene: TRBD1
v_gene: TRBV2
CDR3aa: CASSDTGADRAVGYTF

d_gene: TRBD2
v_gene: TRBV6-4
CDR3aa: CASSEGGGANEQFF

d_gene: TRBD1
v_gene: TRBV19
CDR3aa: CASMRSGGAGTEAFF

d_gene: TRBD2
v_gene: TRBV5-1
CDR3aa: CASSSSGGAWNEQFF

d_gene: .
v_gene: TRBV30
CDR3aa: CAWSESGRGSYEQYF

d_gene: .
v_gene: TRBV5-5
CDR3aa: CASSSSSYNSPLHF

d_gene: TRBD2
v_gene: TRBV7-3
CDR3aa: CASSYLAGGGYEQYF

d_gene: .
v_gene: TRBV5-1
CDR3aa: CASSSDSTNTEAFF

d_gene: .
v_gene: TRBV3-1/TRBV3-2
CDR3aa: CASSAQLGDTQYF

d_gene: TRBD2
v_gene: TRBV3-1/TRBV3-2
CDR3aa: CASSQDHWGLTSVDEQFF

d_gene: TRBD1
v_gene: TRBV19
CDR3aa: CASKDRGPSRSGANVLTF

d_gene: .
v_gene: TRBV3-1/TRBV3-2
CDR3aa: CASSPEQGVSYEQYF

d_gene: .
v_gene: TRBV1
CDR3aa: CTSSQGGPGTLNSPLHF

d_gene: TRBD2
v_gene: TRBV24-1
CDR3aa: CATSVAGEGNEQFF

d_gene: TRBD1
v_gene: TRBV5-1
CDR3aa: CASSDGTGGYGYTF

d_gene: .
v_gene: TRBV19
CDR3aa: CASSMRALYGYTF

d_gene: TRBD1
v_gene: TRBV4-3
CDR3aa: CASSQVSRGREKLFF

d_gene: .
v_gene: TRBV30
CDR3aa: CAWSVFRTGGSYGYTF

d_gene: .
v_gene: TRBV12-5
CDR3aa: CASGLLPGAGTRGYTF

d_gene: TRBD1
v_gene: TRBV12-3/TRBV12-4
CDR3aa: CASSLGGQLEAFF

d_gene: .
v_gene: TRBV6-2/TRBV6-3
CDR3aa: CASSYSELNSPLHF

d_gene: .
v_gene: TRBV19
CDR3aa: CASTQDSTYNEQFF

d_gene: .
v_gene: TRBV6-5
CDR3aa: CASKKTGGHGYTF

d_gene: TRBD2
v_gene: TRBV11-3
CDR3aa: CASSFGTNTDTQYF